Included here is one TCR beta chain sequence, with context. The antigen is unknown. The data are from a study of CD8+ T cells in alopecia areata. As for the study in general: For 6 to 18 months, tofacitinib was taken, and 6 months off drug followed.

Whole-study findings and limits: Compared with normal scalp, lesional scalp had higher clonality and more expanded CD8+ clones.

Germline CDR1 is MGHRA and CDR2 is YSYEKL. The V and J ends lost 1 base and 9 bases respectively, with 7 bases between them. The CDR3 has 13 residues. cDNA serving as the sequencing template came from extracted, reverse transcribed RNA. Produced via immunoSEQ multiplex PCR; TCRdb's table is partial and in-frame only. The sample lists fewer than 150,000 clones, roughly 80% seen once, with 25% in the top ten. The treatment here: oral pan-JAK inhibitor, 5-10 mg twice daily. From alopecia areata patients, lesional scalp punch biopsies and peripheral blood were collected. This sequence joins TRBV4-1 and TRBJ1-6; D is unresolved. This TCR was recovered from a human donor with alopecia areata. The source was CD8+ T cells sorted from blood, collected at week 4, from a patient treated with tofacitinib. In nucleotides, the CDR3 is TGCGCCAGCAGCCAAGTTATCGGTTCACCCCTCCACTTT. It encodes CASSQVIGSPLHF.